The 29 T cell receptor beta chains presented below share a single source sample, sequenced in a study of CD8 T cells in ankylosing spondylitis. MiXCR was run by TCRdb on the 5' RACE reads, yielding one entry per CDR3 protein. The sample has a few hundred thousand distinct CDR3 sequences, roughly 20% seen once; the top ten hold 3% to 4%. Sequences were obtained from blood, either unsorted or a sorted T cell fraction (not recorded which). The receptors originated from a female donor with ankylosing spondylitis or in good health (not recorded which).

This clonotype was observed a handful of times. The CDR3 reads CASGSSGYYEQYF. The CDR3 DNA follows: TGTGCTAGTGGTTCTAGCGGGTACTACGAGCAGTACTTC. The V call is TRBV12-5, the J call TRBJ2-7, with 8 bases lining up with TRBD2. CDR3 length: 13 amino acids. Per germline, CDR1 LGHNT and CDR2 FRNRAP. J gave up 3 bases and V 4 bases, and 2 bases lay outside the gene matches.

A word on this clonotype: An end of the junction does not agree with germline; a read error may underlie this. The V and J genes are TRBV11-2 and TRBJ1-1, with D unresolved. The CDR3 runs to 12 residues. From germline, CDR1 is SGHAT and CDR2 FQNNGV. CDR3 sequence reads: CASSLSNTEVFF. CDR3 in DNA: TGTGCCAGCAGCTTGTCGAACACTGAAGTTTTCTTT.

A few counts support this clonotype. V is TRBV6-5 and J is TRBJ1-4; 7 nucleotides agree with TRBD1. This CDR3 region has 15 residues. Germline CDR1 and CDR2: MNHEY and SVGAGI. J was trimmed by 8 bases and V by 0 bases; bases with no gene match: 6. The CDR3 loop is CASSYSKGAREKLFF. The CDR3 region has the DNA TGTGCCAGCAGTTACTCGAAGGGGGCGAGGGAAAAACTGTTTTTT.

V and J are TRBV3-1 and TRBJ2-7; tentatively, D is TRBD2 (5 bases). V was shortened by 1 base and J by 3 bases, with 13 bases between the two germline ends. Germline V gene lookup returns CDR1 LGHDT and CDR2 YNNKEL (reference sequence). The CDR3 length is 15 residues. The CDR3 DNA sequence: TGTGCCAGCAGCCAAGGAGTTCTAGCCAGCTACGAGCAGTACTTC. This gives the protein CASSQGVLASYEQYF.

This clonotype was seen ten or more times. V usage is TRBV6-1 and J usage is TRBJ1-1; D not resolved. Germline V CDR1 and CDR2: MNHNS, SASEGT. The CDR3 sequence is 17 residues long. V shed 7 bases and J shed 1 base, with 22 bases lying between them. The CDR3 DNA is TGTGCCAGCACTGGGCAGCGCAATTTACATAGGAACACTGAAGCTTTCTTT. Translating it yields CASTGQRNLHRNTEAFF.

This clonotype was recorded many times. J is TRBJ2-3 and V is TRBV20-1, with 7 nucleotides matching TRBD2. The CDR3 is made up of 12 amino acids. V shed 4 bases, J shed 6 bases, and the junction held 4 bases outside the gene matches. Germline V gene sequence: CDR1 DFQATT, CDR2 SNEGSKA (reference sequence). The CDR3 DNA follows: TGCAGTGCTAACCCCGGGGGGGATACGCAGTATTTT. Translated, it gives CSANPGGDTQYF.

The CDR3 loop is CASSLPGMLNEQFF. The DNA of the CDR3 is TGTGCCAGCAGTTTGCCAGGGATGTTGAATGAGCAGTTCTTC. The chain employs TRBV28 and TRBJ2-1; D possibly corresponds to TRBD1 (5 bases). Trimming took 3 bases from V and 7 from J, leaving 13 bases between them. The CDR3 is 14 amino acids. Per the germline V gene, CDR1 is MDHEN and CDR2 is SYDVKM. Full variable domain (outside the CDR3, taken from reference TRBV28 and TRBJ2-1): DVKVTQSSRYLVKRTGEKVFLECVQDMDHENMFWYRQDPGLGLRLIYFSYDVKMKEKGDIPEGYSVSREKKERFSLILESASTNQTSMYLCASSLPGMLNEQFFGPGTRLTVL.

At least ten counts were recorded for this clonotype. This chain connects TRBV20-1 to TRBJ2-7; TRBD2 aligns across 8 bases. This CDR3 spans 16 amino acids. Germline V gene lookup returns CDR1 DFQATT and CDR2 SNEGSKA (reference sequence). V lost 1 base and J lost 3; bases outside the gene matches: 11. DNA for the CDR3: TGCAGTGCTAGAGCGAGCGGGAGCGGGACAATCTACGAGCAGTACTTC. This sequence encodes CSARASGSGTIYEQYF.

V gene TRBV18 combines with J gene TRBJ2-1; D might be TRBD2 (6 bases). CDR1 and CDR2 from the germline V gene are KGHSH and LQKENI. The CDR3 totals 14 residues. V was pared by 2 bases and J by 7 bases, with 12 bases between. The CDR3 loop reads CASSPSGVRNEQFF. The CDR3 DNA is TGTGCCAGCTCACCATCGGGAGTCAGGAATGAGCAGTTCTTC.

The chain has TRBV13 and TRBJ2-7; D is perhaps TRBD1 (6 bases). This CDR3 contains 15 residues. V dropped 5 bases and J dropped 6 bases, with 20 bases sitting between them. Germline V CDR1 and CDR2: PRHDT, FYEKMQ (reference sequence). The CDR3 nucleotides read TGTGCCAGCAGCAACTCTCAGGGGAAGTCGTCCGAGCAGTACTTC. Translated, it gives CASSNSQGKSSEQYF.

As regards this clonotype: The germline gene is not matched at one end of the junction; a read error may be the cause. J is TRBJ2-2 and V is TRBV3-1; D perhaps matches TRBD2 (5 bases). CDR3 length: 17 residues. Germline loops: CDR1 LGHDT, CDR2 YNNKEL (reference sequence). CDR3 sequence (DNA): TGTGCCAGTAGCCAAGGTCGGAGAGGCCGGGGCACCGGGGAGCTGTTTTTT. This translates into CASSQGRRGRGTGELFF.

This clonotype was counted a few times. The chain links TRBV29-1 to TRBJ2-3, with D maybe TRBD2 (6 bases). Germline V gene sequence: CDR1 SQVTM, CDR2 ANQGSEA. This CDR3 spans 12 amino acids. This CDR3 is CVGLRDSDTQYF. CDR3 DNA sequence: TGCGTGGGGTTGCGGGATAGCGATACGCAGTATTTT.

V usage is TRBV20-1 and J usage is TRBJ2-5; a possible D gene is TRBD1 (6 bases). Germline assignment: CDR1 DFQATT and CDR2 SNEGSKA (reference sequence). The CDR3 runs 13 residues. V lost 6 bases and J 5 bases, leaving 16 bases between the germline ends. CDR3 bases: TGCAGTGCACCCTCCTGGGGGCCGGAGACCCAGTACTTC. Encoded protein: CSAPSWGPETQYF.

CDR3 sequence reads: CASSLVRGTVRDEQYF. The CDR3 region has the DNA TGTGCCAGCAGCTTAGTTAGGGGTACCGTCAGAGACGAGCAGTACTTC. V is TRBV11-2 and J is TRBJ2-7, with TRBD1 as a possible D gene (5 bases). This CDR3 is 16 amino acids long. Germline V gives CDR1 SGHAT, CDR2 FQNNGV. V lost 1 base and J 5 bases, leaving 18 bases between the germline ends.

This clonotype was observed at least ten times. The DNA for the CDR3 is TGCGCCAGCAGCCAAGATCCTGGCAGGGCCTACGAGCAGTACTTC. Protein sequence: CASSQDPGRAYEQYF. The chain carries TRBV4-3 and TRBJ2-7; possibly TRBD1 for D (5 bases). Looked up from germline, CDR1 is LGHNA and CDR2 is YSLEER. The CDR3 loop spans 15 amino acids. Trimming stripped 0 bases from V and 2 bases from J, with 11 bases between.

The V call is TRBV11-2, the J call TRBJ2-7; weak D call: TRBD2 (5 bases). The V gene lost 7 bases and the J gene lost 5 bases, with 21 bases spanning the gap. Germline-derived CDR1 and CDR2 are SGHAT and FQNNGV. The CDR3 totals 15 residues. The DNA of the CDR3 is TGTGCCAGCACCCTACCGGGGAAATCCGTCCACGAGCAGTACTTC. Its protein is CASTLPGKSVHEQYF.

This clonotype was found many times. The chain carries TRBV29-1 and TRBJ2-1; 7 nucleotides align to TRBD1. V shed 5 bases, J shed 8 bases, and the junction held 9 bases outside the gene matches. CDR3 length: 13 residues. Germline V lookup: CDR1 SQVTM, CDR2 ANQGSEA. CDR3 nucleotide sequence: TGCAGCGTTTTTAGGGGGCGACGCGATGAGCAGTTCTTC. It is translated as CSVFRGRRDEQFF.

This clonotype appeared many times. The J gene is TRBJ1-3, the V gene TRBV29-1, with D possibly matching TRBD1 (5 bases). The CDR3 is 11 amino acids. V dropped 4 bases and J dropped 8 bases, with 9 bases sitting between them. The germline gives CDR1 SQVTM, CDR2 ANQGSEA. The CDR3: CSVARADTIYF. As DNA, the CDR3 is TGCAGCGTTGCCAGGGCAGACACCATATATTTT.

In its sample, this clonotype was seen a few times. The chain couples TRBV20-1 to TRBJ2-2; D is unclear. This CDR3 contains 13 residues. Trimming removed 1 base from V and 4 bases from J, with 7 bases in between. Germline V gene data show CDR1 as DFQATT and CDR2 as SNEGSKA (reference sequence). The CDR3 DNA follows: TGCAGTGCTAGAGTCAGCTCCACCGGGGAGCTGTTTTTT. Translating gives CSARVSSTGELFF.

The rearrangement links TRBV12-3 or TRBV12-4 to TRBJ2-5; D ambiguous. V was cut by 6 bases and J by 2 bases, with 13 bases left in between. CDR3 length: 14 residues. The DNA of the CDR3 is TGTGCCAGCAGATTGGACGAAGGTCAAGAGACCCAGTACTTC. Its translation: CASRLDEGQETQYF.

The CDR3 DNA reads TGTGCCAGCAGCCCCGGAGGGGTCCCAGCCACAGATACGCAGTATTTT. Translated: CASSPGGVPATDTQYF. This chain uses TRBV11-2 with TRBJ2-3; maybe TRBD2 (6 bases). CDR1 and CDR2 from the germline V gene are SGHAT and FQNNGV. This CDR3 has 16 amino acids. The V and J ends lost 5 bases and 2 bases respectively, with 17 bases between them.

The chain links TRBV2 to TRBJ2-7; the D is unclear. V was pared by 3 bases and J by 3 bases, with 15 bases between. CDR1 is SNHLY, CDR2 FYNNEI, per germline. The CDR3 extends over 15 amino acids. CDR3 coding DNA: TGTGCCAGCAGTGACCAGCTCACGAGGTACTACGAGCAGTACTTC. Amino acids: CASSDQLTRYYEQYF.

This clonotype has a handful of counts. The V gene is TRBV2, the J gene TRBJ1-5; D perhaps matches TRBD1 (5 bases). The V and J ends lost 4 bases and 7 bases respectively, with 11 bases between them. CDR3 length: 13 residues. Germline CDR1 SNHLY, CDR2 FYNNEI. This chain's CDR3 is CASSGQQQQPQHF. The CDR3 nucleotides are TGTGCCAGCAGTGGACAGCAACAGCAGCCCCAGCATTTT.

This clonotype is judged medium-sized. The chain combines TRBV20-1 with TRBJ1-2; D gene ambiguous. The ends were cut back, 2 bases at V and 3 bases at J, with 7 bases in the middle. The CDR3 is 12 residues long. CDR1 is DFQATT and CDR2 is SNEGSKA in the germline V gene (reference sequence). The CDR3 DNA reads as TGCAGTGCTAGAAGGACGGACTATGGCTACACCTTC. Its protein is CSARRTDYGYTF.

This chain joins TRBV9 and TRBJ2-1; TRBD2 matches at 11 bases. V gave up 0 bases and J gave up 8 bases; unmatched junction bases: 4. The CDR3 sequence is 15 residues long. Germline-derived CDR1 and CDR2 are SGDLS and YYNGEE. The CDR3 here is CASSVVAGGPDEQFF. DNA for the CDR3: TGTGCCAGCAGCGTAGTAGCGGGAGGGCCAGATGAGCAGTTCTTC. The variable domain in full, with the rest retrieved from reference TRBV9 and TRBJ2-1, is DSGVTQTPKHLITATGQRVTLRCSPRSGDLSVYWYQQSLDQGLQFLIQYYNGEERAKGNILERFSAQQFPDLHSELNLSSLELGDSALYFCASSVVAGGPDEQFFGPGTRLTVL.

This rearrangement joins TRBV20-1 to TRBJ2-7; TRBD2 might be the D (6 bases). This CDR3 contains 15 residues. V lost 0 bases to trimming and J lost 2 bases, with 14 bases between them. Germline lookup yields CDR1 DFQATT and CDR2 SNEGSKA (reference sequence). The CDR3 DNA sequence: TGCAGTGCTAGAGATCTGAGGGAGGTCCCCTACGAGCAGTACTTC. Amino acids: CSARDLREVPYEQYF.

This clonotype was seen repeatedly, ten times or more. V and J are TRBV20-1 and TRBJ1-2; the D gene is possibly TRBD1 (5 bases). The CDR3 contains 14 residues. Germline-derived CDR1 and CDR2 are DFQATT and SNEGSKA (reference sequence). Trimming stripped 3 bases from V and 5 bases from J, with 16 bases between. CDR3 sequence reads: CSASQGASEYGYTF. The CDR3 nucleotides read TGCAGTGCTAGTCAGGGAGCTAGCGAATATGGCTACACCTTC.

Many counts were recorded for this clonotype. The chain uses TRBV15 and TRBJ1-2; D is uncertain. CDR1 LNHNV and CDR2 YYDKDF come from the germline V gene (reference sequence). The CDR3 has 13 amino acids. Trimming stripped 2 bases from V and 8 bases from J, with 12 bases between. CDR3 nucleotide sequence: TGTGCCACCAGCAGACCAGGCGTCGGCGGCTACACCTTC. This gives the protein CATSRPGVGGYTF.

The chain combines TRBV6-1 with TRBJ1-2; 8 nucleotides line up with TRBD1. Trimming took 2 bases from V and 4 from J; bases not matched to a gene: 3. This CDR3 contains 14 residues. CDR1 is MNHNS and CDR2 is SASEGT in the germline V gene. The CDR3 reads CASSEQGAVYGYTF. In nucleotides, the CDR3 is TGTGCCAGCAGTGAACAGGGGGCGGTCTATGGCTACACCTTC.